These 11 T cell receptor beta chains were all obtained from the same sample, sequenced in a study of cytomegalovirus exposure and HLA in healthy donors. The repertoire was sequenced with immunoSEQ multiplex PCR; TCRdb's copy has only in-frame clones and lacks some. The sample records about 130,000 clones, 85% to 90% being singletons. Sequencing was carried out using PBMCs. Receptor source: a woman younger than 35 in good health and CMV-seronegative.

The CDR3 region is CASSLYGQGSNEQFF. In nucleotides, the CDR3 is TGTGCCAGCAGCTTATATGGACAGGGATCGAATGAGCAGTTCTTC. The chain carries TRBV13 and TRBJ2-1; 8 bases line up with TRBD1. Germline CDR1 and CDR2: PRHDT and FYEKMQ (reference sequence). The CDR3 is 15 residues long. J gave up 7 bases and V 2 bases, and 7 bases lay outside the gene matches.

This chain joins TRBV6-5 and TRBJ1-4; 9 bases are shared with TRBD1. Looked up from germline, CDR1 is MNHEY and CDR2 is SVGAGI. The junction had 5 bases not matched to a gene; V was cut back by 2 bases and J by 7 bases. The CDR3 length is 15 residues. The DNA for the CDR3 is TGTGCCAGCAGTTACGCCCGGACAGGGGCTGAAAAACTGTTTTTT. Translation gives CASSYARTGAEKLFF.

This chain links TRBV2 with TRBJ2-3; TRBD1 might be the D (6 bases). Germline CDR1 reads SNHLY; CDR2 reads FYNNEI. V was shortened by 4 bases and J by 1 base, with 12 bases between the two germline ends. The CDR3 extends over 15 amino acids. CDR3 protein: CASSVRGIGTDTQYF. DNA for the CDR3: TGTGCCAGCAGTGTTAGGGGGATAGGCACAGATACGCAGTATTTT. The whole variable domain, remainder taken from reference TRBV2 and TRBJ2-3, is EPEVTQTPSHQVTQMGQEVILRCVPISNHLYFYWYRQILGQKVEFLVSFYNNEISEKSEIFDDQFSVERPDGSNFTLKIRSTKLEDSAMYFCASSVRGIGTDTQYFGPGTRLTVL.

This chain links TRBV5-1 with TRBJ2-7; 9 nucleotides line up with TRBD2. The CDR3 consists of 14 residues. Per the germline V gene, CDR1 is SGHRS and CDR2 is YFSETQ. Trimming took 2 bases from V and 1 from J; bases not matched to a gene: 1. The CDR3 region has the DNA TGCGCCAGCAGCTTCAGCGGGGGGTCCTACGAGCAGTACTTC. This translates into CASSFSGGSYEQYF.

The V gene is TRBV18, the J gene TRBJ1-4; a weak D match, TRBD1 (5 bases). The CDR3 extends over 12 amino acids. V dropped 6 bases and J dropped 11 bases, with 13 bases sitting between them. Germline V gene data show CDR1 as KGHSH and CDR2 as LQKENI. As DNA, the CDR3 is TGTGCCAGCTCGCCAGGGAGTGGGAAACTGTTTTTT. Amino acids: CASSPGSGKLFF. Complete variable domain (other parts from reference TRBV18 and TRBJ1-4): NAGVMQNPRHLVRRRGQEARLRCSPMKGHSHVYWYRQLPEEGLKFMVYLQKENIIDESGMPKERFSAEFPKEGPSILRIQQVVRGDSAAYFCASSPGSGKLFFGSGTQLSVL.

The rearrangement joins TRBV7-9 to TRBJ1-2; 10 nucleotides agree with TRBD1. The CDR3 has 16 amino acids. The germline gives CDR1 SEHNR, CDR2 FQNEAQ (reference sequence). V dropped 1 base and J dropped 4; count of bases not matched to a gene: 6. The CDR3 nucleotides are TGTGCCAGCAGCTTAGATGGACAGGGGGACGGCTATGGCTACACCTTC. Its translation: CASSLDGQGDGYGYTF.

This chain joins TRBV6-7 and TRBJ1-3; D not certain. Being an ORF, TRBV6-7 has a function that is uncertain. The CDR3 is made up of 16 amino acids. Between the trimmed V and J ends, which lost 6 bases and 0 bases, there was a span of 15 bases. CDR3 nucleotides: TGTGCCAGCAGCCCTGGAAGGCGGAACTCTGGAAACACCATATATTTT. The encoded protein is CASSPGRRNSGNTIYF.

This clone was observed a single time. The chain combines TRBV7-6 with TRBJ1-2, with TRBD1 as a possible D gene (5 bases). The CDR3 sequence is 14 residues long. Trimming stripped 1 base from V and 3 bases from J, with 9 bases between. Germline V gene sequence: CDR1 SGHVS, CDR2 FNYEAQ. CDR3 DNA: TGTGCCAGCAGCTTAGGTGCGGGGGACTATGGCTACACCTTC. Protein sequence: CASSLGAGDYGYTF.

V usage is TRBV29-1 and J usage is TRBJ2-3, with 7 bases matching TRBD1. This CDR3 has 16 residues. CDR1 and CDR2 (germline): SQVTM, ANQGSEA. Trimming cost V 2 bases and J 2 bases; bases outside gene matches: 10. The chain's CDR3 is CSVERPGQSYTDTQYF. The CDR3 DNA sequence: TGCAGCGTTGAACGCCCGGGACAGAGCTACACAGATACGCAGTATTTT.

V gene TRBV13 combines with J gene TRBJ1-2; tentatively, D is TRBD1 (5 bases). V was clipped by 0 bases and J by 8 bases, with 10 bases between them. CDR3 length equals 13 residues. The V gene's germline CDR1 is PRHDT and CDR2 FYEKMQ (reference sequence). CDR3 DNA sequence: TGTGCCAGCAGCTTAGGGTCCGGGGGAGGCTACACCTTC. Translated: CASSLGSGGGYTF.

The V call is TRBV2, the J call TRBJ1-1, with a weak D call TRBD1 (5 bases). Trimming stripped 4 bases from V and 0 bases from J, with 12 bases between. This CDR3 is 15 amino acids long. The germline gives CDR1 SNHLY, CDR2 FYNNEI. This CDR3 reads CASSGPDSMNTEAFF. The CDR3, as DNA: TGTGCCAGCAGTGGACCAGACAGTATGAACACTGAAGCTTTCTTT. The whole variable domain, filled in from reference TRBV2 and TRBJ1-1, reads EPEVTQTPSHQVTQMGQEVILRCVPISNHLYFYWYRQILGQKVEFLVSFYNNEISEKSEIFDDQFSVERPDGSNFTLKIRSTKLEDSAMYFCASSGPDSMNTEAFFGQGTRLTVV.